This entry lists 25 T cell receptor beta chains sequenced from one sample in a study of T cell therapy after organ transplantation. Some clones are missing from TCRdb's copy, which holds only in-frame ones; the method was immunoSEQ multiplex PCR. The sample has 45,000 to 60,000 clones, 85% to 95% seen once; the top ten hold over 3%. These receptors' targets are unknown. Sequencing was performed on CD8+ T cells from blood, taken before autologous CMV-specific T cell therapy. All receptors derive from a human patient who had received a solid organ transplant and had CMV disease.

This chain's CDR3 is CAISEWGDETDTQYF. DNA for the CDR3: TGTGCCATCAGTGAATGGGGGGACGAGACAGATACGCAGTATTTT. The rearrangement joins TRBV10-3 to TRBJ2-3; D is possibly TRBD2 (6 bases). The CDR3 spans 15 residues. V was shortened by 3 bases and J by 3 bases, with 13 bases between the two germline ends. Germline V CDR1 and CDR2: ENHRY, SYGVKD.

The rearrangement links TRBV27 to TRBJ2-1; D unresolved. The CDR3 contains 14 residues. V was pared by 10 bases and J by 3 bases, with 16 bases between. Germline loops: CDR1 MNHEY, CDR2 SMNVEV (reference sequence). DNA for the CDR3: TGTGCCACCGGACCCCAACGTAACTACAATGAGCAGTTCTTC. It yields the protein CATGPQRNYNEQFF.

The CDR3 bases are TGTGCCAGCAGCCAAGAGGGTTCAGTCTACAATGAGCAGTTCTTC. Translation gives CASSQEGSVYNEQFF. The chain is built from TRBV4-2 and TRBJ2-1; no clear D gene. The V gene lost 0 bases and the J gene lost 3 bases, with 9 bases spanning the gap. The CDR3 contains 15 residues. Germline V gene lookup returns CDR1 LGHNA and CDR2 YNFKEQ.

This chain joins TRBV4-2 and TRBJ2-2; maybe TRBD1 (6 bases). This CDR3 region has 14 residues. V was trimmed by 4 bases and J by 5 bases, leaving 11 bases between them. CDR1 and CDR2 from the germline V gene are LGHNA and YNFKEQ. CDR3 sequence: CASSPPGETGELFF. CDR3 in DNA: TGTGCCAGCAGCCCCCCAGGGGAGACCGGGGAGCTGTTTTTT.

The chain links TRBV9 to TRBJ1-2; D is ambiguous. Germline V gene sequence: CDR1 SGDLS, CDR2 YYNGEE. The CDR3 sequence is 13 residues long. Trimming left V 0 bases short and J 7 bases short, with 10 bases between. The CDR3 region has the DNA TGTGCCAGCAGCGTAGCTACTAGTGCTGGCTACACCTTC. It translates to CASSVATSAGYTF.

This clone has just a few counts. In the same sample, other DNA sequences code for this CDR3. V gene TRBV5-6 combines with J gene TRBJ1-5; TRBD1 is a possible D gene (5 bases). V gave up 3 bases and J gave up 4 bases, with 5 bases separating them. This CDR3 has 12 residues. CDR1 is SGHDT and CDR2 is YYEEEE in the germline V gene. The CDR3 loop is CASSSGNQPQHF. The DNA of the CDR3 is TGTGCCAGCAGCTCAGGGAATCAGCCCCAGCATTTT.

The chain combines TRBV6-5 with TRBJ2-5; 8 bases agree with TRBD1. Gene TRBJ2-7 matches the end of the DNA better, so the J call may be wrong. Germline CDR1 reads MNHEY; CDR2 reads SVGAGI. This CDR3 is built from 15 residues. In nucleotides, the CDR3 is TGTGCCAGCAGTTACTATCGGACAGGGCCCTACGAGCAGTACTTC. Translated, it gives CASSYYRTGPYEQYF.

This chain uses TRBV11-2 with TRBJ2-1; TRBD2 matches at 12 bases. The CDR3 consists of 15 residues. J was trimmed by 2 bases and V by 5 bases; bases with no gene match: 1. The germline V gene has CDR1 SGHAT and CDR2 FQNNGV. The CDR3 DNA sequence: TGTGCCAGCAGCGGGACTAGCGGGCCCTACAATGAGCAGTTCTTC. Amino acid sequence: CASSGTSGPYNEQFF.

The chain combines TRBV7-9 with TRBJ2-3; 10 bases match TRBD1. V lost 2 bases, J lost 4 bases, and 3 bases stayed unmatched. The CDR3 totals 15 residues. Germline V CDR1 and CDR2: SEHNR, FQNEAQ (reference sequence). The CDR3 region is CASSLLGTGADTQYF. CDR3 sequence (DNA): TGTGCCAGCAGCTTATTAGGGACAGGGGCAGATACGCAGTATTTT.

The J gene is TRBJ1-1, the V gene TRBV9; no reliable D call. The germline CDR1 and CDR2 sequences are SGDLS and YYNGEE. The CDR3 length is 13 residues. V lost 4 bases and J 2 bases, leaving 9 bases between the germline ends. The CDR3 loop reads CASSPGGNTEAFF. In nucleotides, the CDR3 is TGTGCCAGCAGCCCAGGCGGTAACACTGAAGCTTTCTTT.

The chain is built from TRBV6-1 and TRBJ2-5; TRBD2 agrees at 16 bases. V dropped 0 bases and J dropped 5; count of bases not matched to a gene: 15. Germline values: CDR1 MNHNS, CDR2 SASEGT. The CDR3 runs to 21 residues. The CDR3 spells CASSEAFYSGTSGRAGETQYF. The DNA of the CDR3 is TGTGCCAGCAGTGAAGCCTTCTATTCCGGGACTAGCGGGAGGGCGGGGGAGACCCAGTACTTC.

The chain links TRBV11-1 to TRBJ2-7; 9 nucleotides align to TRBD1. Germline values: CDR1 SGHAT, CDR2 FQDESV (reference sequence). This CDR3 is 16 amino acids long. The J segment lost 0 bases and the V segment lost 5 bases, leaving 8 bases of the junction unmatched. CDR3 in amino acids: CASSPSGTGSSYEQYF. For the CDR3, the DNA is TGTGCCAGCAGCCCGTCCGGGACAGGGAGCTCCTACGAGCAGTACTTC.

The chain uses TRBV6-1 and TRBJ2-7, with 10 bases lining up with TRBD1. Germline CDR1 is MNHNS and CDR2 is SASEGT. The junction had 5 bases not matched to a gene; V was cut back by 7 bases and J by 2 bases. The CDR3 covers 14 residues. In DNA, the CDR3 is TGTGCCAGCACTGACAGGGGGCTACCCTACGAGCAGTACTTC. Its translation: CASTDRGLPYEQYF.

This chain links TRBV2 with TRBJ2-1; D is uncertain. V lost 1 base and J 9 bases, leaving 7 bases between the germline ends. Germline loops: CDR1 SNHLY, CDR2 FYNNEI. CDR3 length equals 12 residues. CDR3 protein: CASSEGRIEQFF. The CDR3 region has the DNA TGTGCCAGCAGTGAAGGGAGAATTGAGCAGTTCTTC.

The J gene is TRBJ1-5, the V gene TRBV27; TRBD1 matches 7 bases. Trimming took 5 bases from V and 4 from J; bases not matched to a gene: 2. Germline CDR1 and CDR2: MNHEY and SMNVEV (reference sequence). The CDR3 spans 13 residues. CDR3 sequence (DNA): TGTGCCAGCAGTCACAGGGGTAATCAGCCCCAGCATTTT. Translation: CASSHRGNQPQHF.

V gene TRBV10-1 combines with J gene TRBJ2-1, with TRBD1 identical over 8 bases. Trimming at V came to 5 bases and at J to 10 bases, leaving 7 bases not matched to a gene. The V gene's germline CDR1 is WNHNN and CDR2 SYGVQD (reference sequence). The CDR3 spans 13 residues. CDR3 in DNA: TGCGCCAGCAGTTCGACAGGGGTGGGGGAGCAGTTCTTC. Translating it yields CASSSTGVGEQFF.

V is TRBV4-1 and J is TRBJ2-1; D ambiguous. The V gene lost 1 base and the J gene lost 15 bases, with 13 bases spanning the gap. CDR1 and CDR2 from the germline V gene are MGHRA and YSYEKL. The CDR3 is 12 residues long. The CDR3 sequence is CASSQGDSMRFF. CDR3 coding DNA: TGCGCCAGCAGCCAAGGAGATAGTATGCGGTTCTTC.

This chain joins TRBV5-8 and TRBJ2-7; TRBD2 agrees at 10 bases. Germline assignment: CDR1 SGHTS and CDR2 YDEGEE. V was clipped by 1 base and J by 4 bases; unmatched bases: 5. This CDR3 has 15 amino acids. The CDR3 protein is CASSLPPGLAYEQYF. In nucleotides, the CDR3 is TGTGCCAGCAGCTTGCCCCCGGGACTAGCGTACGAGCAGTACTTC.

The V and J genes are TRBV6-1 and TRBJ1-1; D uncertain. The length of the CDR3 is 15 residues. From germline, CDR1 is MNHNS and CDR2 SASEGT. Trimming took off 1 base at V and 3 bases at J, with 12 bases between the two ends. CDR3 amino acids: CASSEVGQRDTEAFF. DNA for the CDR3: TGTGCCAGCAGTGAAGTAGGGCAACGGGACACTGAAGCTTTCTTT.

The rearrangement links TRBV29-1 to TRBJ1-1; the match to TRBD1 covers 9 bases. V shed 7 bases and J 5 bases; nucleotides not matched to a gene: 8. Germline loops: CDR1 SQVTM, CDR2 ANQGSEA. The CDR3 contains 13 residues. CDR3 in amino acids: CSGRTGDFTEAFF. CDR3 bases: TGCAGCGGGCGGACAGGGGACTTTACTGAAGCTTTCTTT.

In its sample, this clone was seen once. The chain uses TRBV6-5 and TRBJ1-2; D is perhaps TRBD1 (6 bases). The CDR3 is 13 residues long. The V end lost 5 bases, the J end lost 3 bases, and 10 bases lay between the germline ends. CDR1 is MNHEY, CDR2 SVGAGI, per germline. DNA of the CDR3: TGTGCCAGCAGTCCCGGGACATACTATGGCTACACCTTC. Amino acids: CASSPGTYYGYTF.

DNA for the CDR3: TGCGCCAGCAGCCAAGAGGGGGACAGTGAGGACTACGAGCAGTACTTC. Encoded protein: CASSQEGDSEDYEQYF. The chain uses TRBV4-1 and TRBJ2-7; 7 bases map to TRBD1. Germline values: CDR1 MGHRA, CDR2 YSYEKL. Trimming removed 0 bases from V and 3 bases from J; junction bases left unmatched: 8. CDR3 length: 16 residues.

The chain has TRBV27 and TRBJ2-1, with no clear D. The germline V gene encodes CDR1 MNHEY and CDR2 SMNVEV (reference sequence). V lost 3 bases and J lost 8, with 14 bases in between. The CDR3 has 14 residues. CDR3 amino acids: CASSLWVTADEQFF. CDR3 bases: TGTGCCAGCAGTTTGTGGGTCACGGCGGATGAGCAGTTCTTC.

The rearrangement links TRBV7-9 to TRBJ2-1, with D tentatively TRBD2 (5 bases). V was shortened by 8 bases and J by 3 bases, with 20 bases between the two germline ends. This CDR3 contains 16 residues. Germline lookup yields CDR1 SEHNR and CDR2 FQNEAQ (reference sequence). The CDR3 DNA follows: TGTGCCAGCTCGCCGGGATCAGGTCGAGGCTACAATGAGCAGTTCTTC. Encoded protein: CASSPGSGRGYNEQFF.

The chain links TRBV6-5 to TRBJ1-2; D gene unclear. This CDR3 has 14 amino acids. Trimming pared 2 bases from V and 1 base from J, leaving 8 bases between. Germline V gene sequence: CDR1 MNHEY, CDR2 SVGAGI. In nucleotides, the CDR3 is TGTGCCAGCAGTTACGGGCAGGTTAACTATGGCTACACCTTC. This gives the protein CASSYGQVNYGYTF.